This T cell receptor beta chain appears in the sequencing data of a study of blood T cell repertoires in COVID-19. As for the study in general: Material from acute and convalescent COVID-19 was sourced from the United States, Italy and Spain. Sources were T cells, B-cell-depleted T cells, or PBMCs; the material itself was cDNA or gDNA.

There are a few counts of this clone. Trimming removed 8 bases at V and 3 bases at J, with 4 bases between. This CDR3 comprises 10 residues. Germline values: CDR1 SNHLY, CDR2 FYNNEI. Original handling: Quantification of nucleated cells was approximated via reference gene primer amplification. Profiled with immunoSEQ multiplex PCR; TCRdb holds only in-frame clones, not every one. Clonal size and the V and J genes are those of that table, whereas D and trimming came from the DNA. This sample has approximately 300,000 clones, with 88% found just once. V is TRBV2 and J is TRBJ1-1; D gene unclear. This TCR was recovered from a woman between 45 and 65 years old with active or convalescent COVID-19. The sequencing input was peripheral blood. CDR3 protein: CASSDTEAFF. CDR3 coding DNA: TGTGCCAGCTCCGACACTGAAGCTTTCTTT.